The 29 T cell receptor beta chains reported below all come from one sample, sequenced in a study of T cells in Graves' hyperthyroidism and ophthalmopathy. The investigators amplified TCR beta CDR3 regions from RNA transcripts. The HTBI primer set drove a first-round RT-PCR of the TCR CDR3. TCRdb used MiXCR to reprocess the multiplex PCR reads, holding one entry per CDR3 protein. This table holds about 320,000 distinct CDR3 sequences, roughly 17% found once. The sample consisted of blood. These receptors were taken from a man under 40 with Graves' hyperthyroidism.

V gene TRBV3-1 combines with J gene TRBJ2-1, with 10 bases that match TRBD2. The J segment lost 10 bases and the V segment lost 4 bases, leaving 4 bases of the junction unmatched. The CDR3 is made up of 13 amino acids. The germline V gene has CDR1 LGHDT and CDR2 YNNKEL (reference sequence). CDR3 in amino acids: CASSRSGRDEQFF. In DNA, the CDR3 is TGTGCCAGCAGCCGCAGCGGGAGGGACGAGCAGTTCTTC.

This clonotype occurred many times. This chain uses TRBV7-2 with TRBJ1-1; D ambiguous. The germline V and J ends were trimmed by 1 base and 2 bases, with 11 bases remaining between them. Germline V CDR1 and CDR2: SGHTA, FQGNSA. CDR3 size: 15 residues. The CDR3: CASSLDAYSNTEAFF. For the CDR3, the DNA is TGTGCCAGCAGCTTAGATGCGTACTCTAACACTGAAGCTTTCTTT.

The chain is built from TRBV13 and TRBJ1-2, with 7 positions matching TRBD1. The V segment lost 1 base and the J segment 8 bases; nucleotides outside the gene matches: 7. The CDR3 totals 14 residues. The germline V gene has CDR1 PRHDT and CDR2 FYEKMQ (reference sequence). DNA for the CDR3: TGTGCCAGCAGCTTAGCCACCGACAGGGTCGGCTACACCTTC. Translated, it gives CASSLATDRVGYTF. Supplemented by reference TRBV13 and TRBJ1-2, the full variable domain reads AAGVIQSPRHLIKEKRETATLKCYPIPRHDTVYWYQQGPGQDPQFLISFYEKMQSDKGSIPDRFSAQQFSDYHSELNMSSLELGDSALYFCASSLATDRVGYTFGSGTRLTVV.

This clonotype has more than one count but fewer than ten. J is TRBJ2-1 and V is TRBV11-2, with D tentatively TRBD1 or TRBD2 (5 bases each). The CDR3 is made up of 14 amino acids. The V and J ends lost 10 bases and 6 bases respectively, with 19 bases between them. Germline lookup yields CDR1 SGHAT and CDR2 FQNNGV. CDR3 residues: CATSALGTRNEQFF. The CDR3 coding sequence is TGTGCCACCAGTGCCCTAGGGACGCGCAATGAGCAGTTCTTC.

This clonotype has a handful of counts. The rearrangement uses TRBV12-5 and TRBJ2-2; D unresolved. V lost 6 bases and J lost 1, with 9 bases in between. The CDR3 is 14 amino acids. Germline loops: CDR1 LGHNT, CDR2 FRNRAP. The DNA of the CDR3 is TGTGCTAGTGGGCTCGGACGGAACACCGGGGAGCTGTTTTTT. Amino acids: CASGLGRNTGELFF.

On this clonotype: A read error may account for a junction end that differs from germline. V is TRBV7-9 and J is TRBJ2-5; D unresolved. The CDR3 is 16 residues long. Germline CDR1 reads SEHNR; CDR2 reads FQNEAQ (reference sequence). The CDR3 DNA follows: TGTGCCAGCAGCCCCCGATCTGGACGGCCCCAAGAGACCCGGTGCTTC. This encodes CASSPRSGRPQETRCF.

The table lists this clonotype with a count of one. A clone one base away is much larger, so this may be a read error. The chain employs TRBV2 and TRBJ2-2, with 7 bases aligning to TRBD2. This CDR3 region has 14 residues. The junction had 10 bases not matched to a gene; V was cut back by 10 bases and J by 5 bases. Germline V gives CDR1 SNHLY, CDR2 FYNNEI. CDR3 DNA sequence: TGTGCCACCAGACTAACGGGGGGAACCGGGGAGCTGTTTTTT. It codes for CATRLTGGTGELFF. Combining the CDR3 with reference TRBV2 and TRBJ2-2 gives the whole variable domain EPEVTQTPSHQVTQMGQEVILRCVPISNHLYFYWYRQILGQKVEFLVSFYNNEISEKSEIFDDQFSVERPDGSNFTLKIRSTKLEDSAMYFCATRLTGGTGELFFGEGSRLTVL.

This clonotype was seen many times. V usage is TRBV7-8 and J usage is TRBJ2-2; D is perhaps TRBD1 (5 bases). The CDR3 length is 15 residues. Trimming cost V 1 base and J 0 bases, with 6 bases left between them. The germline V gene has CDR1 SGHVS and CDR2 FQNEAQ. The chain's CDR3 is CASSLGQTNTGELFF. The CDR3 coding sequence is TGTGCCAGCAGCTTAGGACAGACGAACACCGGGGAGCTGTTTTTT. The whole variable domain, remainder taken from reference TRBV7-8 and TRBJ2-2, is GAGVSQSPRYKVAKRGQDVALRCDPISGHVSLFWYQQALGQGPEFLTYFQNEAQLDKSGLPSDRFFAERPEGSVSTLKIQRTQQEDSAVYLCASSLGQTNTGELFFGEGSRLTVL.

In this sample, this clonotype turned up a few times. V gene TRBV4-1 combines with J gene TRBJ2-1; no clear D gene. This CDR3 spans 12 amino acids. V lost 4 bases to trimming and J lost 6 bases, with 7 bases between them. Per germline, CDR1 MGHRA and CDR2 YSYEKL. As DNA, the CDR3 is TGCGCCAGCAGCCCCACGGCCAATGAGCAGTTCTTC. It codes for CASSPTANEQFF.

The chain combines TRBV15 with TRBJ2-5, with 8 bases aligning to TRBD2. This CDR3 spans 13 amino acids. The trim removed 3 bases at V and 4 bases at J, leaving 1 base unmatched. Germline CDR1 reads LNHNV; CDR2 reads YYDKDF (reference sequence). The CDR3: CATSSLAGETQYF. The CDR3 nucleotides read TGTGCCACCAGCAGTCTAGCGGGAGAGACCCAGTACTTC.

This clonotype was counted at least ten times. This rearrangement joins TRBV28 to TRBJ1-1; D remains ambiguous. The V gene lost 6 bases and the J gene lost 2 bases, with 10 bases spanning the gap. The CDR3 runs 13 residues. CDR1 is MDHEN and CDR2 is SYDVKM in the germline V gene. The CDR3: CASSQHQNTEAFF. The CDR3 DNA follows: TGTGCCAGCAGCCAACACCAAAACACTGAAGCTTTCTTT.

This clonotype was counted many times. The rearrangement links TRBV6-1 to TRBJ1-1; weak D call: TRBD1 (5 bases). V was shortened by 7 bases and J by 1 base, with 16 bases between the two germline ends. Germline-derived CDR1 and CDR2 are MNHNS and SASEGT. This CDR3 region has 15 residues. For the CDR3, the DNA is TGTGCCAGCAAGCGACAGATTCACCGGAACACTGAAGCTTTCTTT. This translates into CASKRQIHRNTEAFF.

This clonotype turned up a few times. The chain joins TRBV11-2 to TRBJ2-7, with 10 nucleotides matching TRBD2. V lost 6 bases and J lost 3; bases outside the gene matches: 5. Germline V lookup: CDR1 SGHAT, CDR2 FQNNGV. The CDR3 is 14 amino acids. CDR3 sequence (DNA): TGTGCCAGCAGACAGCTAGCGGGGGTCTACGAGCAGTACTTC. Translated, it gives CASRQLAGVYEQYF.

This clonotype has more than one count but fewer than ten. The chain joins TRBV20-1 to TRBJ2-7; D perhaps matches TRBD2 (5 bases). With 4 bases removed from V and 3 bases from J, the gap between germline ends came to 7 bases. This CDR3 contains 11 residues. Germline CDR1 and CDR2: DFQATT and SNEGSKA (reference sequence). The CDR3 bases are TGCAGTGCTACTAGCTTCTACGAGCAGTACTTC. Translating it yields CSATSFYEQYF.

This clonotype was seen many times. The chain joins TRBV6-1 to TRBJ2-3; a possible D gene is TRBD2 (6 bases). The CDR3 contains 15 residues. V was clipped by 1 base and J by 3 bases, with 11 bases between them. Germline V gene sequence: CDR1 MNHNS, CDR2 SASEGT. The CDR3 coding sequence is TGTGCCAGCAGTGAAGTATCTGGAGGGACAGATACGCAGTATTTT. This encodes CASSEVSGGTDTQYF.

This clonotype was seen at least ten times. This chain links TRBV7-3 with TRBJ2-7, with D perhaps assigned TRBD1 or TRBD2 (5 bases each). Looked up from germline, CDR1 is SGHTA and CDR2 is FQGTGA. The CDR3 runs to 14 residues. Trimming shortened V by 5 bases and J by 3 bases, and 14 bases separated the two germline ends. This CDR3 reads CASSPGTENYEQYF. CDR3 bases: TGTGCCAGCAGCCCCGGGACCGAAAACTACGAGCAGTACTTC.

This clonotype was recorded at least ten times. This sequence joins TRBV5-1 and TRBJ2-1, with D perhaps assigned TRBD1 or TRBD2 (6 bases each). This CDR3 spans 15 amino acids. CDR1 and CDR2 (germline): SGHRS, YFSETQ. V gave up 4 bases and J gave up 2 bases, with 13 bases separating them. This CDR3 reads CASSRNREAYNEQFF. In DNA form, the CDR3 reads TGCGCCAGCAGCCGTAACAGGGAGGCCTACAATGAGCAGTTCTTC.

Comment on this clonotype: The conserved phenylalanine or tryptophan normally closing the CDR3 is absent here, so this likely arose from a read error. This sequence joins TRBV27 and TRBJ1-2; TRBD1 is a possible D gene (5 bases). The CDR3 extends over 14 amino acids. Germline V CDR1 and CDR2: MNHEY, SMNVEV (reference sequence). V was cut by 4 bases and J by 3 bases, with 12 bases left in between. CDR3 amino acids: CASSYTLGDYGYTL. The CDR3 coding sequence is TGTGCCAGCAGTTACACCTTGGGGGACTATGGCTACACCCTC.

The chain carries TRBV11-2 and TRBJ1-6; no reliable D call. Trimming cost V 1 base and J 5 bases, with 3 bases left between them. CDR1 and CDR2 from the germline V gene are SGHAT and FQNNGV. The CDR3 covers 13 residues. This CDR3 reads CASSLVDNSPLHF. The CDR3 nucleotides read TGTGCCAGCAGCTTAGTGGATAATTCACCCCTCCACTTT. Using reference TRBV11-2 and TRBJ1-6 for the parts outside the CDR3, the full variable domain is EAGVAQSPRYKIIEKRQSVAFWCNPISGHATLYWYQQILGQGPKLLIQFQNNGVVDDSQLPKDRFSAERLKGVDSTLKIQPAKLEDSAVYLCASSLVDNSPLHFGNGTRLTVT.

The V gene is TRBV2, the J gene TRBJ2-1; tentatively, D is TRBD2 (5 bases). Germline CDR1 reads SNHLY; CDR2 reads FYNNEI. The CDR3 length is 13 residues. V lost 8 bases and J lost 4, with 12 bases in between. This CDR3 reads CASGRETYNEQFF. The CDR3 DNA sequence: TGTGCCAGCGGAAGGGAGACTTACAATGAGCAGTTCTTC.

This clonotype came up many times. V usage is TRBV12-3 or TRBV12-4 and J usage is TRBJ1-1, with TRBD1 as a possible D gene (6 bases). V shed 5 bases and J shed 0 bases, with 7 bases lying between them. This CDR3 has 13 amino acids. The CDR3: CASSGQMNTEAFF. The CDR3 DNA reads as TGTGCCAGCAGTGGACAGATGAACACTGAAGCTTTCTTT.

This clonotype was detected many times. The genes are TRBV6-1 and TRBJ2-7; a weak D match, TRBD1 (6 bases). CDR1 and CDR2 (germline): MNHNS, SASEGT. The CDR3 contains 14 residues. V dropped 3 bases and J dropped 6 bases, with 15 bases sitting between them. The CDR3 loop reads CASSEVSGVGEQYF. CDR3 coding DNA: TGTGCCAGCAGTGAGGTATCAGGGGTAGGCGAGCAGTACTTC.

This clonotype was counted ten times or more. The CDR3, as DNA: TGTGCCAGCAGCTTCGGGGCTAGCGGGAGAGATACGCAGTATTTT. Translated, it gives CASSFGASGRDTQYF. V is TRBV7-9 and J is TRBJ2-3, with TRBD2 identical over 10 bases. Trimming at V came to 3 bases and at J to 5 bases, leaving 5 bases not matched to a gene. The CDR3 length is 15 residues. Germline V gene data show CDR1 as SEHNR and CDR2 as FQNEAQ (reference sequence).

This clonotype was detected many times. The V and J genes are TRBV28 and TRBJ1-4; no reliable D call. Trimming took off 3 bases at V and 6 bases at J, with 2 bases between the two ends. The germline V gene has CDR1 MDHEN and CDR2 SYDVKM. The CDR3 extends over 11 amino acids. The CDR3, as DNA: TGTGCCAGCAGTTTGTATGAAAAACTGTTTTTT. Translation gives CASSLYEKLFF.

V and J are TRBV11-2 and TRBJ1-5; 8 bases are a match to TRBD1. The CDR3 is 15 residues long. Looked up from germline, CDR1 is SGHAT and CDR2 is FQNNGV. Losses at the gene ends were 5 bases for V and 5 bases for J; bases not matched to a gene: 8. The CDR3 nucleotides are TGTGCCAGCAGCATACCGGGACAGGTGGATCAGCCCCAGCATTTT. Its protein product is CASSIPGQVDQPQHF.

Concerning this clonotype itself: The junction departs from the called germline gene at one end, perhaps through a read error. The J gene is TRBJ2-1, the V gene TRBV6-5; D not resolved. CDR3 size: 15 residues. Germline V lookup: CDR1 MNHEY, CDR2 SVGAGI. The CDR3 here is CASRYVFTNTDEQFF. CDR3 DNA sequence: TGTGCCAGCCGTTACGTTTTCACTAACACTGATGAGCAGTTCTTC.

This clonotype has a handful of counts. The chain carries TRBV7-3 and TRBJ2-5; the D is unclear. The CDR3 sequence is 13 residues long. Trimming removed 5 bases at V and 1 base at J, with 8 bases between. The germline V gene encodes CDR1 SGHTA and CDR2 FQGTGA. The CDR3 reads CASSNSVQETQYF. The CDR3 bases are TGTGCCAGCAGCAACTCCGTCCAAGAGACCCAGTACTTC.

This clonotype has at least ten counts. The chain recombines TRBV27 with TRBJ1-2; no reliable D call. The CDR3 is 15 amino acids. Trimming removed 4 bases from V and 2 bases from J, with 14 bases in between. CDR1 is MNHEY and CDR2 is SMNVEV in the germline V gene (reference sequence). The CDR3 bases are TGTGCCAGCAGTTCATCCCGACACGGAAACTATGGCTACACCTTC. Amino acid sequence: CASSSSRHGNYGYTF.

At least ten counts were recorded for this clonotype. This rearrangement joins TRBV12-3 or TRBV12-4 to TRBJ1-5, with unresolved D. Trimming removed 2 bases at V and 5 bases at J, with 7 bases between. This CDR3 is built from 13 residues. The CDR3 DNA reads TGTGCCAGCAGTTTAAACACGTATCAGCCCCAGCATTTT. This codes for CASSLNTYQPQHF.